The 32 T cell receptor beta chains below all came from one sample that was sequenced in a study of OX40 agonist ivuxolimab in advanced cancers. Repertoires were generated with immunoSEQ multiplex PCR, while TCRdb's copy carries only in-frame clones and drops some. The sample shows 70,000 to 85,000 clones, 87% of them seen only once. The source was CD4+ or CD8+ T cells sorted from blood, collected in a trial of the OX40 agonist ivuxolimab. These receptors originate from an adult with an advanced solid tumor such as melanoma, head and neck, liver or kidney cancer.

The CDR3 region has the DNA TGCAGCGCACTTCAGGGGGGCGAGCAGTACTTC. Its translation is CSALQGGEQYF. The genes are TRBV29-1 and TRBJ2-7; possible D gene TRBD1, 7 bases. Germline V gives CDR1 SQVTM, CDR2 ANQGSEA. V lost 7 bases and J lost 6, with 13 bases in between. CDR3 size: 11 residues.

The chain has TRBV7-9 and TRBJ2-1, with 7 bases identical to TRBD2. The CDR3 sequence is 14 residues long. J gave up 5 bases and V 6 bases, and 7 bases lay outside the gene matches. The germline CDR1 and CDR2 sequences are SEHNR and FQNEAQ (reference sequence). CDR3 coding DNA: TGTGCCAGCAGGTTTAGCGGGCACGACAATGAGCAGTTCTTC. Amino acid sequence: CASRFSGHDNEQFF.

This sequence joins TRBV18 and TRBJ2-5; 7 positions agree with TRBD2. The V and J ends lost 2 bases and 2 bases, in that order; junction bases with no gene match: 5. This CDR3 comprises 15 residues. From germline, CDR1 is KGHSH and CDR2 LQKENI. The chain's CDR3 is CASSPASGLQETQYF. The DNA of the CDR3 is TGTGCCAGCTCACCAGCTAGCGGACTACAAGAGACCCAGTACTTC.

The chain links TRBV2 to TRBJ2-7, with 8 positions matching TRBD2. The CDR3 totals 14 residues. Germline CDR1 reads SNHLY; CDR2 reads FYNNEI. Germline trimming cut 6 bases from V and 1 base from J; bases unmatched to any gene: 5. The CDR3 bases are TGTGCCAGCAGGACGGGGGGGACGTCCTACGAGCAGTACTTC. This codes for CASRTGGTSYEQYF.

The gene calls are TRBV4-1 and TRBJ1-5, with 11 bases matching TRBD1. This CDR3 contains 17 residues. The V and J ends lost 4 bases and 1 base, in that order; junction bases with no gene match: 6. In germline, CDR1 is MGHRA, CDR2 YSYEKL. As DNA, the CDR3 is TGCGCCAGCAGCCCGGACAGGGGGCGGAGGAGCAATCAGCCCCAGCATTTT. Amino acid sequence: CASSPDRGRRSNQPQHF.

The chain uses TRBV10-1 and TRBJ2-1; 15 bases map to TRBD2. CDR1 and CDR2 from the germline V gene are WNHNN and SYGVQD (reference sequence). The CDR3 has 17 residues. V shed 0 bases, J shed 9 bases, and the junction held 6 bases outside the gene matches. CDR3 DNA sequence: TGCGCCAGCAGTGAGTCCCGGACTAGCGGGAGGGGGACTGAGCAGTTCTTC. Translation: CASSESRTSGRGTEQFF.

The rearrangement joins TRBV6-1 to TRBJ2-4, with D perhaps TRBD2 (6 bases). This CDR3 has 15 residues. V lost 6 bases and J 8 bases, leaving 20 bases between the germline ends. From germline, CDR1 is MNHNS and CDR2 SASEGT. The CDR3 coding sequence is TGTGCCAGCAGCGAGACGCGGGGCGCATACCACATTCAGTACTTC. This encodes CASSETRGAYHIQYF.

The sample holds a few counts of this clone. V is TRBV11-2 and J is TRBJ1-5, with a possible D match to TRBD1 (5 bases). V lost 0 bases, J lost 0 bases, and 9 bases lay in between. The CDR3 loop spans 16 amino acids. Germline CDR1 reads SGHAT; CDR2 reads FQNNGV. The CDR3 region has the DNA TGTGCCAGCAGCTTAGAAGGACAAGTTAGCAATCAGCCCCAGCATTTT. It specifies CASSLEGQVSNQPQHF.

The CDR3 DNA reads TGCGCCAGCAGAGAGGGGGCGCAATTCGTCGGGGAGCTGTTTTTT. Translated: CASREGAQFVGELFF. The rearrangement joins TRBV5-1 to TRBJ2-2; 7 bases match TRBD1. There are 15 residues in the CDR3. V lost 5 bases and J lost 7; bases outside the gene matches: 11. Germline V gene sequence: CDR1 SGHRS, CDR2 YFSETQ.

This chain links TRBV19 with TRBJ2-7; 8 positions agree with TRBD1. The CDR3 runs to 17 residues. With V trimmed by 4 bases and J by 1 base, 12 bases remained unmatched. Germline CDR1 reads LNHDA; CDR2 reads SQIVND (reference sequence). DNA for the CDR3: TGTGCCAGTAGTACGATCCGGACAGGGATACGATCCTACGAGCAGTACTTC. Protein: CASSTIRTGIRSYEQYF.

The chain is built from TRBV7-2 and TRBJ1-3; the match to TRBD1 covers 8 bases. The CDR3 spans 15 residues. In germline, CDR1 is SGHTA, CDR2 FQGNSA. V shed 5 bases, J shed 4 bases, and the junction held 7 bases outside the gene matches. The CDR3 protein is CASSTKTGAGNTIYF. In DNA form, the CDR3 reads TGTGCCAGCAGCACCAAGACAGGGGCGGGAAACACCATATATTTT.

The V and J genes are TRBV11-1 and TRBJ2-7; 11 nucleotides align to TRBD1. The CDR3 length is 14 residues. Germline CDR1 and CDR2: SGHAT and FQDESV (reference sequence). Trimming at V came to 3 bases and at J to 5 bases, leaving 3 bases not matched to a gene. The CDR3 bases are TGTGCCAGCAGCTTCGGACAGGGGGCCCACGAGCAGTACTTC. The encoded protein is CASSFGQGAHEQYF.

V gene TRBV27 combines with J gene TRBJ2-2; 12 nucleotides match TRBD2. Germline trimming cut 5 bases from V and 7 bases from J; bases unmatched to any gene: 5. Germline lookup yields CDR1 MNHEY and CDR2 SMNVEV (reference sequence). The length of the CDR3 is 15 residues. The CDR3 DNA reads as TGTGCCAGCAGTACCCCGACTAGCGGGGGCGGGGAGCTGTTTTTT. The encoded protein is CASSTPTSGGGELFF.

The genes are TRBV25-1 and TRBJ1-2; D is undetermined. Germline CDR1 is MGHDK and CDR2 is SYGVNS. V was trimmed by 8 bases and J by 5 bases, leaving 21 bases between them. The CDR3 sequence is 15 residues long. The CDR3 sequence: CASPAIGRAKYGYTF. CDR3 DNA sequence: TGTGCCAGCCCCGCCATTGGACGGGCAAAATATGGCTACACCTTC.

V usage is TRBV10-3 and J usage is TRBJ2-7; no clear D. The V gene's germline CDR1 is ENHRY and CDR2 SYGVKD. This CDR3 comprises 14 residues. Between the trimmed V and J ends, which lost 11 bases and 0 bases, there was a span of 17 bases. CDR3: CASKPGLNSYEQYF. The CDR3 bases are TGTGCCTCCAAACCGGGCCTCAACTCCTACGAGCAGTACTTC.

The V gene is TRBV9, the J gene TRBJ2-2; D may be TRBD1 (6 bases). This CDR3 comprises 16 residues. V was shortened by 4 bases and J by 5 bases, with 18 bases between the two germline ends. Germline values: CDR1 SGDLS, CDR2 YYNGEE. CDR3 in DNA: TGTGCCAGCAGCCCCGTCGACAGGCCCCGTACCGGGGAGCTGTTTTTT. Protein: CASSPVDRPRTGELFF.

Notes on this clone: The junction differs from germline at one of its ends, possibly a read error. This sequence joins TRBV7-7 and TRBJ2-3; a weak D match, TRBD2 (7 bases). There are 13 residues in the CDR3. In germline, CDR1 is SSHAT, CDR2 FNYEAQ (reference sequence). The CDR3 loop reads CASSLGGLPTQYF. The DNA of the CDR3 is TGTGCTAGCAGCTTAGGGGGACTACCTACGCAGTATTTT.

J is TRBJ2-7 and V is TRBV7-3, with TRBD2 identical over 13 bases. The CDR3 spans 15 residues. Germline CDR1 SGHTA, CDR2 FQGTGA. Trimming removed 4 bases from V and 4 bases from J; junction bases left unmatched: 4. The CDR3 DNA reads TGTGCCAGCAGCTCCGGGACTAGCGGGACTTACGAGCAGTACTTC. It encodes CASSSGTSGTYEQYF.

V gene TRBV30 combines with J gene TRBJ1-5; no reliable D call. CDR1 is GTSNPN, CDR2 SVGIG, per germline (reference sequence). This CDR3 is built from 16 residues. V lost 1 base, J lost 2 bases, and 15 bases lay in between. The CDR3 spells CAWSERSRPRNQPQHF. CDR3 DNA: TGTGCCTGGAGTGAACGGTCCCGGCCGCGCAATCAGCCCCAGCATTTT.

This chain joins TRBV6-1 and TRBJ1-1; D not certain. Germline CDR1 and CDR2: MNHNS and SASEGT. Trimming cost V 6 bases and J 1 base, with 3 bases left between them. This CDR3 region has 11 residues. The CDR3 sequence: CASSTNTEAFF. The CDR3 nucleotides read TGTGCCAGCAGCACGAACACTGAAGCTTTCTTT.

This sequence joins TRBV11-3 and TRBJ2-3; D may be TRBD2 (7 bases). Between the trimmed V and J ends, which lost 2 bases and 8 bases, there was a span of 20 bases. Germline V gene data show CDR1 as SGHNT and CDR2 as YENEEA. The CDR3 sequence is 16 residues long. The CDR3 sequence: CASSLRAGGGSGTQYF. CDR3 DNA: TGTGCCAGCAGCTTAAGGGCTGGGGGGGGCTCGGGTACGCAGTATTTT.

This CDR3 is CASSWSGGEGDTQYF. The CDR3, as DNA: TGTGCCAGCAGCTGGAGCGGGGGCGAGGGGGATACGCAGTATTTT. This rearrangement joins TRBV7-9 to TRBJ2-3, with 8 positions matching TRBD2. The J segment lost 6 bases and the V segment lost 4 bases, leaving 9 bases of the junction unmatched. Germline V gene lookup returns CDR1 SEHNR and CDR2 FQNEAQ (reference sequence). The CDR3 has 15 residues.

This clone was observed a single time. V and J are TRBV4-2 and TRBJ2-2; 7 positions match TRBD1. CDR1 LGHNA and CDR2 YNFKEQ come from the germline V gene. The CDR3 is 16 amino acids. With V trimmed by 1 base and J by 0 bases, 2 bases remained unmatched. CDR3 in DNA: TGTGCCAGCAGCCAAGGGGACAGCACGAACACCGGGGAGCTGTTTTTT. It codes for CASSQGDSTNTGELFF.

V and J are TRBV7-9 and TRBJ2-1; perhaps TRBD2 as D (7 bases). Germline V gene data show CDR1 as SEHNR and CDR2 as FQNEAQ (reference sequence). The V end was cut by 5 bases, the J end by 8 bases, with 19 bases between. There are 15 residues in the CDR3. The CDR3 coding sequence is TGTGCCAGCAGCCCAGGGAGGGGGTGGGCGGATGAGCAGTTCTTC. It codes for CASSPGRGWADEQFF.

The chain uses TRBV29-1 and TRBJ1-1, with D tentatively TRBD1 (5 bases). This CDR3 contains 14 residues. Germline V gene data show CDR1 as SQVTM and CDR2 as ANQGSEA. Trimming took 7 bases from V and 5 from J, leaving 20 bases between them. CDR3 in DNA: TGCAGCGCCTCCTCTAGCCCTGGGGGGACTGAAGCTTTCTTT. It specifies CSASSSPGGTEAFF.

This chain connects TRBV5-8 to TRBJ2-3; a possible D gene is TRBD2 (6 bases). Trimming took off 4 bases at V and 5 bases at J, with 14 bases between the two ends. Per the germline V gene, CDR1 is SGHTS and CDR2 is YDEGEE. This CDR3 region has 14 residues. This chain's CDR3 is CASSLSGVLDTQYF. The CDR3 nucleotides read TGTGCCAGCAGCCTCTCGGGGGTTTTAGATACGCAGTATTTT.

In its sample, this clone was seen once. The chain carries TRBV7-9 and TRBJ1-1; D gene uncertain. The V and J ends lost 5 bases and 3 bases respectively, with 10 bases between them. Germline-derived CDR1 and CDR2 are SEHNR and FQNEAQ (reference sequence). The CDR3 loop spans 13 amino acids. The CDR3 loop reads CASSLDGDTEAFF. CDR3 in DNA: TGTGCCAGCAGCCTAGACGGGGACACTGAAGCTTTCTTT.

V and J are TRBV19 and TRBJ2-7, with D possibly TRBD2 on 5 matching bases. V gave up 6 bases and J gave up 4 bases, with 13 bases separating them. Germline V gene data show CDR1 as LNHDA and CDR2 as SQIVND (reference sequence). The CDR3 is 13 amino acids. The CDR3 spells CASRDSSLYEQYF. DNA of the CDR3: TGTGCCAGTAGGGACTCCAGTCTGTACGAGCAGTACTTC.

V and J are TRBV6-1 and TRBJ1-5; D call uncertain. The CDR3 loop spans 14 amino acids. Germline CDR1 is MNHNS and CDR2 is SASEGT. CDR3 sequence (DNA): TGTGTCTCAGCACCCAGGCTGTGGTCTCAGCCCCAGCATTTT. Its translation is CVSAPRLWSQPQHF.

The chain links TRBV28 to TRBJ1-2; D remains unclear. The V end was cut by 3 bases, the J end by 4 bases, with 15 bases between. This CDR3 has 15 residues. In germline, CDR1 is MDHEN, CDR2 SYDVKM. CDR3 DNA sequence: TGTGCCAGCAGTTTGACCGGGTTAAATTTCTATGGCTACACCTTC. Amino acid sequence: CASSLTGLNFYGYTF.

In its sample, this clone was seen a few times. CDR3: CASSATSRAAQETQYF. The DNA of the CDR3 is TGTGCCAGCAGCGCAACGAGTCGGGCGGCACAAGAGACCCAGTACTTC. V is TRBV9 and J is TRBJ2-5; the D is unclear. Trimming cost V 3 bases and J 2 bases, with 17 bases left between them. This CDR3 has 16 residues. Germline CDR1 is SGDLS and CDR2 is YYNGEE.

This clone has just one count. This chain links TRBV5-1 with TRBJ2-5; the D call may be TRBD1 or TRBD2 (5 bases each). Looked up from germline, CDR1 is SGHRS and CDR2 is YFSETQ. V lost 2 bases, J lost 5 bases, and 10 bases lay in between. The CDR3 is 13 amino acids. Written as DNA, the CDR3 is TGCGCCAGCAGCTTCCGGGGCGGGGAGACCCAGTACTTC. Translated, it gives CASSFRGGETQYF.